This T cell receptor beta chain was captured in a study of cytomegalovirus exposure and HLA in healthy donors. Study information: In an earlier analysis, 90 million to 120 million unique TCR beta sequences were found from 200 million or so T cells.

This clone has a single count. PCR employed 60 Vbeta and 13 Jbeta primers. Assay: immunoSEQ multiplex PCR; the TCRdb copy retains only in-frame clones and omits some. The sample includes fewer than 200,000 clones, about three quarters seen only once; the top ten take 1.5%. CDR1 is SNHLY, CDR2 FYNNEI, per germline. This CDR3 region has 15 residues. The germline V and J ends were trimmed by 2 bases and 2 bases, with 13 bases remaining between them. The sample consisted of PBMCs. This chain links TRBV2 with TRBJ2-7, with a tentative D call TRBD2 (5 bases). The TCR originated in a girl aged 10-17 years in good health and CMV-seronegative. CDR3 DNA sequence: TGTGCCAGCAGTGAACTGGGGAGTGACGCCTACGAGCAGTACTTC. Its protein is CASSELGSDAYEQYF.